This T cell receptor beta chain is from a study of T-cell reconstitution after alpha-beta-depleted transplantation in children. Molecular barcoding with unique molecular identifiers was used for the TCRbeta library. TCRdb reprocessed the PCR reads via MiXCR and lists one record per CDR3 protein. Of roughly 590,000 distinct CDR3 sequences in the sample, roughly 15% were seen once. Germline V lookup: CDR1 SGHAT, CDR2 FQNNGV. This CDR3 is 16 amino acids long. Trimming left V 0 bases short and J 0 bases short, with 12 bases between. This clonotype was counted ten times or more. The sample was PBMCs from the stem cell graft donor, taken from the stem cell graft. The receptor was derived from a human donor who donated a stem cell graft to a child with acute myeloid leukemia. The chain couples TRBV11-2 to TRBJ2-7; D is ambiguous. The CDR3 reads CASSLDQGTFSYEQYV. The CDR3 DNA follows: TGTGCCAGCAGCTTAGATCAAGGCACCTTCTCCTACGAGCAGTACGTC.